The sequence of this TCR beta chain was determined in a study of CD8+ T cells in alopecia areata. In the study overall: The drug, oral tofacitinib, was given to treated patients at 5 to 10 mg twice daily.

J lost 2 bases, V lost 7 bases, and 7 bases had no gene match. There are 15 residues in the CDR3. CDR1 and CDR2 from the germline V gene are MGHDK and SYGVNS. Sequencing relied on a cDNA template that was reverse transcribed from extracted RNA. Measured with immunoSEQ multiplex PCR; TCRdb has only the in-frame clones, and not every one. The repertoire has 150,000 or so clones, around 71% of them found once; the top ten carry about an eighth. Study-wide results and caveats: Scalp sequencing captures resident alphabeta T cells of normal skin too. Compared with mice, patients displayed less clear TCR sharing, possibly for HLA-related reasons.

With regard to this clone: What it binds is unknown.

This rearrangement joins TRBV25-1 to TRBJ2-5; 10 bases fit TRBD2. This specimen consisted of CD8+ T cells sorted from blood, obtained at week 0. The sequence came from a human donor with alopecia areata. CDR3 nucleotide sequence: TGTGCCAGCACCCGCATAGCGGGGGGACAAGAGACCCAGTACTTC. This codes for CASTRIAGGQETQYF.